Listed here are 19 T cell receptor beta chains from one sample, sequenced in a study of beta chain features in type 1 diabetes. Study results and limitations: Among patients with Type 1 diabetes, TCRB CDR3s were moderately but significantly shorter in every one of the four CD4+ subsets.

Expressed TCRB transcripts were sequenced because the isolated RNA had all been reverse transcribed beforehand. Some clones are missing from TCRdb's copy, which holds only in-frame ones; the method was immunoSEQ multiplex PCR. The sample holds approximately 130,000 clones, 15% to 20% seen once. Their antigens remain unidentified. Sample: central memory CD4+ T cells from blood. The source of these receptors is a young man with type 1 diabetes.

V usage is TRBV5-1 and J usage is TRBJ1-1; D gene ambiguous. Germline loops: CDR1 SGHRS, CDR2 YFSETQ. CDR3 size: 11 residues. V was clipped by 0 bases and J by 7 bases, with 4 bases between them. DNA of the CDR3: TGCGCCAGCAGCTTGGAGGATGAAGCTTTCTTT. Translation gives CASSLEDEAFF.

The J gene is TRBJ2-5, the V gene TRBV5-4; TRBD2 matches at 9 bases. Trimming cost V 4 bases and J 6 bases; bases outside gene matches: 19. The CDR3 extends over 18 amino acids. Germline V gene data show CDR1 as SGHNT and CDR2 as YYREEE (reference sequence). The DNA for the CDR3 is TGTGCCAGCAGCCCCCCTCCCCTGGCGGGAGGGCCGGGACAGACCCAGTACTTC. Its translation: CASSPPPLAGGPGQTQYF.

The chain recombines TRBV7-9 with TRBJ1-5, with 7 nucleotides matching TRBD1. Losses at the gene ends were 5 bases for V and 2 bases for J; bases not matched to a gene: 6. Per germline, CDR1 SEHNR and CDR2 FQNEAQ (reference sequence). CDR3 length equals 15 residues. The CDR3 nucleotides read TGTGCCAGCAGCCCAGACGACAGGGGCAATCAGCCCCAGCATTTT. It specifies CASSPDDRGNQPQHF.

This chain links TRBV6-1 with TRBJ2-7; a weak D match, TRBD2 (5 bases). Per the germline V gene, CDR1 is MNHNS and CDR2 is SASEGT. This CDR3 is built from 14 residues. The germline V and J ends were trimmed by 1 base and 3 bases, with 10 bases remaining between them. The CDR3, as DNA: TGTGCCAGCAGTGAAGGCGGAGGTATCTACGAGCAGTACTTC. It encodes CASSEGGGIYEQYF.

Turning to this clone: At one of its ends the junction is not consistent with the germline gene, which may arise from a read error. V usage is TRBV7-7 and J usage is TRBJ2-1; 11 bases are shared with TRBD2. Germline lookup yields CDR1 SSHAT and CDR2 FNYEAQ (reference sequence). The CDR3 is 15 amino acids. This CDR3 reads CASSLAGGPYNEQFF. CDR3 in DNA: TGTGCTAGCAGCTTAGCGGGAGGGCCATACAATGAGCAGTTCTTC.

In its sample, this clone was seen a few times. The chain couples TRBV6-5 to TRBJ2-5, with TRBD1 matching over 7 bases. The trim removed 2 bases at V and 4 bases at J, leaving 10 bases unmatched. The CDR3 is 16 amino acids. Looked up from germline, CDR1 is MNHEY and CDR2 is SVGAGI. The DNA for the CDR3 is TGTGCCAGCAGTTACGGAGACACAGGGGTAGGAGAGACCCAGTACTTC. Amino acid sequence: CASSYGDTGVGETQYF.

This clone was seen many times. V gene TRBV29-1 combines with J gene TRBJ1-5; 9 bases line up with TRBD1. The V gene's germline CDR1 is SQVTM and CDR2 ANQGSEA. V trimming: 7 bases; J trimming: 7 bases; junction bases outside the gene matches: 11. The CDR3 has 14 amino acids. The CDR3 sequence: CSAAGTGKNQPQHF. As DNA, the CDR3 is TGCAGCGCCGCCGGGACAGGGAAGAACCAGCCCCAGCATTTT. The full variable domain, its missing parts supplied by reference TRBV29-1 and TRBJ1-5, is SAVISQKPSRDICQRGTSLTIQCQVDSQVTMMFWYRQQPGQSLTLIATANQGSEATYESGFVIDKFPISRPNLTFSTLTVSNMSPEDSSIYLCSAAGTGKNQPQHFGDGTRLSIL.

The V and J genes are TRBV29-1 and TRBJ1-1; maybe TRBD1 (5 bases). The V end was cut by 4 bases, the J end by 0 bases, with 15 bases between. CDR3 length equals 15 residues. Germline loops: CDR1 SQVTM, CDR2 ANQGSEA. The CDR3 DNA is TGCAGCGTTGTAGAGGGTTGGGGCATGAACACTGAAGCTTTCTTT. As protein: CSVVEGWGMNTEAFF.

There are a few counts of this clone. The sample has other DNA sequences that encode this CDR3 too. The chain uses TRBV30 and TRBJ1-4; tentative D call: TRBD1 (6 bases). CDR3 length equals 14 residues. CDR1 and CDR2 from the germline V gene are GTSNPN and SVGIG (reference sequence). The V gene lost 0 bases and the J gene lost 5 bases, with 10 bases spanning the gap. The CDR3 DNA follows: TGTGCCTGGAGTGTATTAGGACAGAATGAAAAACTGTTTTTT. Protein product: CAWSVLGQNEKLFF.

This clone has more than one count but fewer than ten. The rearrangement links TRBV7-2 to TRBJ2-7; 13 bases fit TRBD2. Germline V lookup: CDR1 SGHTA, CDR2 FQGNSA. Unmatched junction bases numbered 3, after V lost 6 bases and J lost 1 base. The CDR3 runs to 15 residues. The CDR3 DNA reads as TGTGCCAGCAGGGAGGGACTAGCGGGATCCTACGAGCAGTACTTC. Its translation: CASREGLAGSYEQYF. Together with reference TRBV7-2 and TRBJ2-7, the CDR3 gives the full variable domain: GAGVSQSPSNKVTEKGKDVELRCDPISGHTALYWYRQSLGQGLEFLIYFQGNSAPDKSGLPSDRFSAERTGGSVSTLTIQRTQQEDSAVYLCASREGLAGSYEQYFGPGTRLTVT.

The chain carries TRBV11-2 and TRBJ1-2; D unresolved. The CDR3 is 15 amino acids. The V end lost 4 bases, the J end lost 7 bases, and 19 bases lay between the germline ends. CDR1 is SGHAT and CDR2 is FQNNGV in the germline V gene. As DNA, the CDR3 is TGTGCCAGCAGCTCCCCACGAGGGCGTCGCCGTGGCTACACCTTC. Amino acids: CASSSPRGRRRGYTF.

The chain recombines TRBV2 with TRBJ1-2, with D possibly matching TRBD1 (6 bases). V was clipped by 6 bases and J by 6 bases, with 14 bases between them. The CDR3 totals 13 residues. Germline CDR1 and CDR2: SNHLY and FYNNEI. CDR3: CASRPQGSDGYTF. The CDR3 coding sequence is TGTGCCAGCAGGCCTCAGGGGTCTGATGGCTACACCTTC.

CDR3 sequence reads: CASPRAGPYEQYF. CDR3 sequence (DNA): TGTGCCAGTCCTAGAGCGGGGCCCTACGAGCAGTACTTC. The chain couples TRBV13 to TRBJ2-7; TRBD2 matches at 7 bases. The CDR3 extends over 13 amino acids. Germline CDR1 is PRHDT and CDR2 is FYEKMQ (reference sequence). The junction had 7 bases not matched to a gene; V was cut back by 9 bases and J by 2 bases. The complete variable domain, with remaining parts taken from reference TRBV13 and TRBJ2-7, reads AAGVIQSPRHLIKEKRETATLKCYPIPRHDTVYWYQQGPGQDPQFLISFYEKMQSDKGSIPDRFSAQQFSDYHSELNMSSLELGDSALYFCASPRAGPYEQYFGPGTRLTVT.

This chain connects TRBV2 to TRBJ1-6, with a possible D match to TRBD1 (6 bases). From germline, CDR1 is SNHLY and CDR2 FYNNEI. V lost 7 bases and J lost 0, with 13 bases in between. This CDR3 spans 16 amino acids. The CDR3 protein is CASIKDRSSYNSPLHF. CDR3 sequence (DNA): TGTGCCAGCATTAAAGACAGGAGCTCCTATAATTCACCCCTCCACTTT. Supplemented by reference TRBV2 and TRBJ1-6, the full variable domain reads EPEVTQTPSHQVTQMGQEVILRCVPISNHLYFYWYRQILGQKVEFLVSFYNNEISEKSEIFDDQFSVERPDGSNFTLKIRSTKLEDSAMYFCASIKDRSSYNSPLHFGNGTRLTVT.

This clone turned up a few times. The chain carries TRBV4-2 and TRBJ1-1; D not certain. Germline V gene data show CDR1 as LGHNA and CDR2 as YNFKEQ. The CDR3 totals 14 residues. Trimming shortened V by 0 bases and J by 5 bases, and 10 bases separated the two germline ends. As DNA, the CDR3 is TGTGCCAGCAGCCAAGATGGGTCTAGGACTGAAGCTTTCTTT. This translates into CASSQDGSRTEAFF.

CDR3 bases: TGTGCCAGCACTTTAAGTGGGGACGAGCAGTACTTC. The encoded protein is CASTLSGDEQYF. V and J are TRBV25-1 and TRBJ2-7; D gene ambiguous. Germline CDR1 is MGHDK and CDR2 is SYGVNS. This CDR3 has 12 amino acids. The V and J ends lost 7 bases and 5 bases respectively, with 12 bases between them.

The chain links TRBV9 to TRBJ1-6; 7 nucleotides agree with TRBD1. Losses at the gene ends were 3 bases for V and 0 bases for J; bases not matched to a gene: 9. CDR1 is SGDLS, CDR2 YYNGEE, per germline. There are 18 residues in the CDR3. CDR3 sequence reads: CASSARDSRSSYNSPLHF. Written as DNA, the CDR3 is TGTGCCAGCAGCGCTCGGGACAGCCGGAGCTCCTATAATTCACCCCTCCACTTT.

The sample holds a few counts of this clone. The genes are TRBV6-6 and TRBJ2-3; D is perhaps TRBD1 or TRBD2 (6 bases each). V lost 2 bases to trimming and J lost 1 base, with 13 bases between them. Germline V gives CDR1 MNHNY, CDR2 SVGAGI (reference sequence). The CDR3 is 16 amino acids. CDR3: CASSYAGGPGTDTQYF. CDR3 sequence (DNA): TGTGCCAGCAGTTACGCCGGGGGCCCAGGCACAGATACGCAGTATTTT.

This clone was found once. The V call is TRBV18, the J call TRBJ2-7, with D perhaps TRBD2 (7 bases). With 3 bases removed from V and 4 bases from J, the gap between germline ends came to 22 bases. Germline values: CDR1 KGHSH, CDR2 LQKENI. The CDR3 covers 17 residues. The CDR3 DNA reads TGTGCCAGCTCACCTACCACGTTAGGCGGGGGCGCGTACGAGCAGTACTTC. Translated, it gives CASSPTTLGGGAYEQYF.